This TCR beta chain was documented in a study of control samples from healthy donors and cancer patients. Data came from immunoSEQ multiplex PCR; TCRdb stores just in-frame clones and leaves some out. The sample includes roughly 200,000 clones, roughly 94% of them seen just once. CDR3 size: 11 residues. The V gene lost 6 bases and the J gene lost 5 bases, with 7 bases spanning the gap. Germline assignment: CDR1 SNHLY and CDR2 FYNNEI. What was sequenced was blood. The sequence was obtained from a man aged 45-60 years in good health. This chain links TRBV2 with TRBJ1-1, with TRBD1 as a possible D gene (5 bases). Written as DNA, the CDR3 is TGTGCCAGCAGGAAGGGGACTGAAGCTTTCTTT. Translated: CASRKGTEAFF.